This TCR beta chain was sequenced for a study of cytomegalovirus exposure and HLA in healthy donors. Findings of the study overall: Most likely, a cluster of highly shared sequence variants arose as a sequencing artifact. Associated with cytomegalovirus, according to the listing, were 150 to 200 TCR beta chains. Later analysis identified several of the most significant clusters that appeared linked to common viral pathogens.

60 Vbeta and 13 Jbeta primers were used in PCR. In the authors' methods: In a later analysis, the count reached 75 million to 90 million unique TCR beta chains, with about 12 million shared. Some clones are missing from TCRdb's copy, which holds only in-frame ones; the method was immunoSEQ multiplex PCR. V, J and clone size are those of that table, while D and trimming were read from the DNA. The repertoire consists of 150,000 to 200,000 clones, with approximately 81% occurring once and the leading ten covering 2% to 2.5%. As regards this clone: Its antigen is as yet unknown.

Trimming removed 5 bases from V and 3 bases from J, with 7 bases in between. Germline lookup yields CDR1 MNHNY and CDR2 SVGAGI (reference sequence). The length of the CDR3 is 13 residues. The TCR was taken from a man between 18 and 29 years old in good health and CMV-seropositive. Sequencing was performed on PBMCs. This sequence joins TRBV6-6 and TRBJ1-4, with a weak D call TRBD1 (5 bases). The CDR3 here is CASSDSPNEKLFF. CDR3 sequence (DNA): TGTGCCAGCAGTGACAGCCCTAATGAAAAACTGTTTTTT.